This TCR beta chain comes out of a study of T cell clones after liver transplantation. Study background: As an antigen-independent comparator, third-party-reactive TCRbeta sequences came from pre-transplant mixed lymphocyte reactions.

V gave up 6 bases and J gave up 10 bases, with 18 bases separating them. The germline CDR1 and CDR2 sequences are SNHLY and FYNNEI. The CDR3 consists of 13 residues. Profiled with immunoSEQ multiplex PCR; TCRdb holds only in-frame clones, not every one. The table has roughly 57,000 clones, over 55% seen once. This receptor was taken from a human donor who received a liver transplant. The chain joins TRBV2 to TRBJ1-1; D possibly corresponds to TRBD1 (6 bases). This material consisted of CD4+ T cells from blood, taken before liver transplant. For the CDR3, the DNA is TGTGCCAGCAGCCCAGACAGGCCCACGGGAGCTTTCTTT. Amino acids: CASSPDRPTGAFF.